This record covers a single T cell receptor (beta chain). The antigen remains unidentified. PCR was performed using 60 Vbeta and 13 Jbeta primers. As originally analysed: Later work found roughly 80 million unique TCR beta chains, with roughly 11 million shared. Here immunoSEQ multiplex PCR was the method, and the copy in TCRdb shows in-frame clones only, minus some. Clone size and V and J calls were adopted from that table, with D and trimming inferred from the DNA. This table has roughly 110,000 clones, roughly 80% appearing once. Germline assignment: CDR1 SGHTA and CDR2 FQGNSA. This CDR3 spans 12 amino acids. V gave up 1 base and J gave up 7 bases, with 8 bases separating them. These data belong to a study of cytomegalovirus exposure and HLA in healthy donors. Study outcomes and limitations: Being productive about 87% or about 30% of the time was typical of most TCR beta V segments in an earlier analysis. Across donors, sequencing depth was assumed by presence/absence analyses to be roughly uniform. The study listed roughly 160 cytomegalovirus-associated TCR beta chains.

Sequencing used PBMCs. This receptor was identified in a man aged 40-50 years in good health and CMV-seronegative. The gene calls are TRBV7-2 and TRBJ2-7; D ambiguous. The CDR3 coding sequence is TGTGCCAGCAGCTTAGTCTTCCGGGAGCAGTACTTC. Amino acids: CASSLVFREQYF.